This TCR beta chain stems from a study of blood T cell repertoires in COVID-19. Participant-given clinical history determined each cohort assignment. The J segment lost 2 bases and the V segment lost 6 bases, leaving 10 bases of the junction unmatched. Germline CDR1 is GTSNPN and CDR2 is SVGIG (reference sequence). The CDR3 has 15 amino acids. As processed by the authors: Estimated nucleated cell counts came from reference gene primer amplification. Profiled with immunoSEQ multiplex PCR; TCRdb holds only in-frame clones, not every one. Clonal size and the V and J genes are those of that table, whereas D and trimming came from the DNA. The data hold approximately 170,000 clones, with roughly 88% observed a single time.

This chain connects TRBV30 to TRBJ2-3; 8 nucleotides line up with TRBD2. This sequence originates from a woman between 18 and 29 years old who had recovered from COVID-19. Source material: PBMCs or T cells enriched from blood (not recorded which). Here the CDR3 reads CACQRESLLTDTQYF. The CDR3 DNA reads as TGTGCCTGTCAGCGGGAGTCCTTACTCACAGATACGCAGTATTTT.